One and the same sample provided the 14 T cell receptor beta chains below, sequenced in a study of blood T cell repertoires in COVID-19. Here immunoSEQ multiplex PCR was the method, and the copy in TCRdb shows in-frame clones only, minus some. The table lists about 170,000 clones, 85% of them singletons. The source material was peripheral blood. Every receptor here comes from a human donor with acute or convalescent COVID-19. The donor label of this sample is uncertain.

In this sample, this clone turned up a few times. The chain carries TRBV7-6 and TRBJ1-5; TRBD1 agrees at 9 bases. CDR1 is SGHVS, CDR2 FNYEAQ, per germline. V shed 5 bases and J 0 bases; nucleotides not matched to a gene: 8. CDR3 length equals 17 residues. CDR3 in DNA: TGTGCCAGCAGCGCAGGACAGGGGCCCAATAGCAATCAGCCCCAGCATTTT. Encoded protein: CASSAGQGPNSNQPQHF.

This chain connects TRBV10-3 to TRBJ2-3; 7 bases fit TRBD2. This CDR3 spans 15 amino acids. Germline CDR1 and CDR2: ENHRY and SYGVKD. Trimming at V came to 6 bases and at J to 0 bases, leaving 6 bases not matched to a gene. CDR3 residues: CAISLGGSSTDTQYF. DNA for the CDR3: TGTGCCATCAGCCTCGGGGGGTCTAGCACAGATACGCAGTATTTT.

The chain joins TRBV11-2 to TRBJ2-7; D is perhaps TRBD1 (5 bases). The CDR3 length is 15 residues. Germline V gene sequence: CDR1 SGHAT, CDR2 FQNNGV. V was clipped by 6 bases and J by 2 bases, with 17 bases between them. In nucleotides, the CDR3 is TGTGCCAGCAGTTCAGACCCAGGGATTGCCTACGAGCAGTACTTC. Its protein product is CASSSDPGIAYEQYF. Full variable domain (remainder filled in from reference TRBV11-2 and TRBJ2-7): EAGVAQSPRYKIIEKRQSVAFWCNPISGHATLYWYQQILGQGPKLLIQFQNNGVVDDSQLPKDRFSAERLKGVDSTLKIQPAKLEDSAVYLCASSSDPGIAYEQYFGPGTRLTVT.

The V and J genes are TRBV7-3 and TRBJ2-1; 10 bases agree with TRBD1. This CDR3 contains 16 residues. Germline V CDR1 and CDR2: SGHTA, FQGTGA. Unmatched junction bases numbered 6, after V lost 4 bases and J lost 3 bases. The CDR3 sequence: CASSSSTGGRYNEQFF. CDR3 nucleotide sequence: TGTGCCAGCAGCTCTTCGACAGGGGGCCGCTACAATGAGCAGTTCTTC.

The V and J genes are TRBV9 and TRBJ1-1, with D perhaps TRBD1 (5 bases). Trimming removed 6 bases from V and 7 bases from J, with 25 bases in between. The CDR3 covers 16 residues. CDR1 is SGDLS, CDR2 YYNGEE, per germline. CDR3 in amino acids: CASTPSRGQGGSEAFF. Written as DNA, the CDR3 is TGTGCCAGCACTCCGTCGAGGGGTCAGGGAGGGAGTGAAGCTTTCTTT.

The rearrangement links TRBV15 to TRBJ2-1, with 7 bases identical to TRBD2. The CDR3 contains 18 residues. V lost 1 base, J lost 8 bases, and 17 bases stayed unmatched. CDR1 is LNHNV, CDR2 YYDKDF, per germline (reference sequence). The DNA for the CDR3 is TGTGCCACCAGCAGAGCCACCCTCAGGGAGGGTAATAGGTATGAGCAGTTCTTC. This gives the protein CATSRATLREGNRYEQFF.

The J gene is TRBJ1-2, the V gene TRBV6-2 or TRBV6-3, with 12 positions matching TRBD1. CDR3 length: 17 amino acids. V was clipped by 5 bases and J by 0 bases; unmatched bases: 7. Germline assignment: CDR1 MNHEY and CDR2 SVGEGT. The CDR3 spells CASSSPGQGAPNYGYTF. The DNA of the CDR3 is TGTGCCAGCAGTAGTCCGGGACAGGGGGCGCCTAACTATGGCTACACCTTC.

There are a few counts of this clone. CDR3 region: CASSLVGGGSTEAFF. As DNA, the CDR3 is TGTGCCAGCAGCTTAGTTGGGGGGGGTAGCACTGAAGCTTTCTTT. V is TRBV11-2 and J is TRBJ1-1, with D possibly TRBD1 on 5 matching bases. Looked up from germline, CDR1 is SGHAT and CDR2 is FQNNGV. The CDR3 has 15 residues. V dropped 1 base and J dropped 4 bases, with 13 bases sitting between them.

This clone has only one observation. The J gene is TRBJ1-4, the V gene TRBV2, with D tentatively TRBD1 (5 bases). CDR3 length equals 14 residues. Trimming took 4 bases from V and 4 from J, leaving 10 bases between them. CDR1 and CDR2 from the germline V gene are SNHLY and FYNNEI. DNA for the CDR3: TGTGCCAGCAGTGTGGGGCACCGTAATGAAAAACTGTTTTTT. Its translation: CASSVGHRNEKLFF.

In nucleotides, the CDR3 is TGCGCCAGCAGCTTGGGGCTTGGGGGCGTAGGTTACAATGAGCAGTTCTTC. It translates to CASSLGLGGVGYNEQFF. This sequence joins TRBV5-1 and TRBJ2-1; D is perhaps TRBD1 (6 bases). There are 17 residues in the CDR3. CDR1 and CDR2 from the germline V gene are SGHRS and YFSETQ. Between the trimmed V and J ends, which lost 0 bases and 4 bases, there was a span of 17 bases.

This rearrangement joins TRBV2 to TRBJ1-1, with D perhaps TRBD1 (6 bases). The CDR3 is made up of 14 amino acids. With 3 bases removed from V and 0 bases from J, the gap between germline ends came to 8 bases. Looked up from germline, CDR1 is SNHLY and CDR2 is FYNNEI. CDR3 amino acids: CASSDNRVNTEAFF. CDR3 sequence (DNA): TGTGCCAGCAGTGACAACAGGGTGAACACTGAAGCTTTCTTT.

CDR3: CASSQGTGGADEQFF. Written as DNA, the CDR3 is TGCGCCAGCAGCCAAGGCACGGGGGGGGCAGATGAGCAGTTCTTC. This rearrangement joins TRBV4-3 to TRBJ2-1; TRBD2 agrees at 8 bases. The CDR3 runs 15 residues. Unmatched junction bases numbered 7, after V lost 1 base and J lost 8 bases. Per germline, CDR1 LGHNA and CDR2 YSLEER.

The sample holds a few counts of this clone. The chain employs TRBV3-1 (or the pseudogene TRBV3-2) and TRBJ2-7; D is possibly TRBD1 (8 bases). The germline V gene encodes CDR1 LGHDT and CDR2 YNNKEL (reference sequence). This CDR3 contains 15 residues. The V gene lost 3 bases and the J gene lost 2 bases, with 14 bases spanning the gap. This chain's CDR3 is CASSQSGTGPYEQYF. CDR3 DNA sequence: TGTGCCAGCAGCCAGAGCGGGACAGGACCCTACGAGCAGTACTTC.

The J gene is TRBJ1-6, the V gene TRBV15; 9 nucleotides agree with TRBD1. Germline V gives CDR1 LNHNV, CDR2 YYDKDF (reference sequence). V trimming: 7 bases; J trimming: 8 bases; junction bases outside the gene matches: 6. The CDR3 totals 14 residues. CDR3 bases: TGTGCCACCACCTCGGGACAGGGAGATTCACCCCTCCACTTT. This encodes CATTSGQGDSPLHF. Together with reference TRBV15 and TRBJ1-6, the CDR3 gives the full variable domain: DAMVIQNPRYQVTQFGKPVTLSCSQTLNHNVMYWYQQKSSQAPKLLFHYYDKDFNNEADTPDNFQSRRPNTSFCFLDIRSPGLGDTAMYLCATTSGQGDSPLHFGNGTRLTVT.